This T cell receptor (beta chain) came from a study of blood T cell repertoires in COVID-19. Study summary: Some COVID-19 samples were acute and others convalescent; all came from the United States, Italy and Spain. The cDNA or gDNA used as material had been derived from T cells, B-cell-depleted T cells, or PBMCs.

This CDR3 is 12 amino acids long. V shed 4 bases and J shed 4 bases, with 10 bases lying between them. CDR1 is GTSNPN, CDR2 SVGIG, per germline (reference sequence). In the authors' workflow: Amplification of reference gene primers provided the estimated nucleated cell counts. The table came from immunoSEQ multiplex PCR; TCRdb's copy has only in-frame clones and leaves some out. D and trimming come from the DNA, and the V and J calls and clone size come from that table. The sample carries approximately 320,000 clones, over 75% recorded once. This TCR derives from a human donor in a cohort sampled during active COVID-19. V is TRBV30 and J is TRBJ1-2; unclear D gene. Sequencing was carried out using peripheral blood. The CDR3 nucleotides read TGTGCCTGGAATAGAGATTCCTATGGCTACACCTTC. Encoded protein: CAWNRDSYGYTF. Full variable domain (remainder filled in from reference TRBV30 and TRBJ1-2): SQTIHQWPATLVQPVGSPLSLECTVEGTSNPNLYWYRQAAGRGLQLLFYSVGIGQISSEVPQNLSASRPQDRQFILSSKKLLLSDSGFYLCAWNRDSYGYTFGSGTRLTVV.